Below, one T cell receptor (beta chain) is given with its context. The antigen remains undetermined. This sample is drawn from a study of T cell responses to AZD1222 COVID-19 vaccine. Findings of the study overall: Just 5 to 7 AZD1222 recipients were seropositive at baseline.

Data came from immunoSEQ multiplex PCR; TCRdb stores just in-frame clones and leaves some out. The table has roughly 150,000 clones, roughly 92% seen once. The CDR3 has 13 amino acids. CDR1 is SGHTA and CDR2 is FQGNSA in the germline V gene. Between the trimmed V and J ends, which lost 5 bases and 4 bases, there was a span of 8 bases. V is TRBV7-2 and J is TRBJ1-4; D unresolved. This material consisted of peripheral blood, taken 28 days after the second AZD1222 dose. The origin of this receptor is an adult who received the AZD1222 COVID-19 vaccine. The CDR3 reads CASSGGYNEKLFF. The CDR3 DNA reads as TGTGCCAGCAGCGGAGGCTATAATGAAAAACTGTTTTTT.